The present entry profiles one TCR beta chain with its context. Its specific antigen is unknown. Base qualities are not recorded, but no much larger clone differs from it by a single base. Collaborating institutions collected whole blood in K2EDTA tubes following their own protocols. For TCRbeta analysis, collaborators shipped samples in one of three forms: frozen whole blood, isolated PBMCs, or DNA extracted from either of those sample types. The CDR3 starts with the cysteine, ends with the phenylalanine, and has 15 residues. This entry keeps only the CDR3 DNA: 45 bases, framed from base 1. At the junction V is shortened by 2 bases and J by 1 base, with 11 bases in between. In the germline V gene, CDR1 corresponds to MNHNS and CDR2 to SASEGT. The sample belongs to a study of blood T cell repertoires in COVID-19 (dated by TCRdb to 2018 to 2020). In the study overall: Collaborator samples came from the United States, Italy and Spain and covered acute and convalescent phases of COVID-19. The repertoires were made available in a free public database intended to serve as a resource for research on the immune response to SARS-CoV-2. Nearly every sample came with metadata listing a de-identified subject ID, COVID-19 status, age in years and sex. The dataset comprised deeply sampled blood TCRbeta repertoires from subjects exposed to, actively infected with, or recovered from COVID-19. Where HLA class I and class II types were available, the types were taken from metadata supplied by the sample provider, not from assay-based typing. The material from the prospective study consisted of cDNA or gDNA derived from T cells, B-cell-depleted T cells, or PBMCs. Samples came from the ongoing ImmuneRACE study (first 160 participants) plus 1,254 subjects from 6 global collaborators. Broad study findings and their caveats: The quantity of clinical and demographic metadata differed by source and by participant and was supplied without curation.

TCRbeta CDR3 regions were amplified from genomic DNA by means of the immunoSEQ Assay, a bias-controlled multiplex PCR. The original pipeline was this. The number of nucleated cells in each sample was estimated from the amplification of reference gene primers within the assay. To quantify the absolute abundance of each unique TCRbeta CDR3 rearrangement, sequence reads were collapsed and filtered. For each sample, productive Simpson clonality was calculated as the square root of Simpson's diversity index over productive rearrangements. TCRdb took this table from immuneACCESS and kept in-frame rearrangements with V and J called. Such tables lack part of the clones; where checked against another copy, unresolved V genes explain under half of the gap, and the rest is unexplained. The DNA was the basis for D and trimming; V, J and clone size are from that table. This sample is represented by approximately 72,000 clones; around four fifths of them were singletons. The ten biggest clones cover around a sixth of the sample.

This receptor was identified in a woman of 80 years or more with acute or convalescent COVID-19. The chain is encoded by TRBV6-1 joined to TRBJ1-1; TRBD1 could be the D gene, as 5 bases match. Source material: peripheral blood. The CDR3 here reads CASSENSGGNTEAFF. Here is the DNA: TGTGCCAGCAGTGAAAACTCGGGGGGGAACACTGAAGCTTTCTTT.